These T cell receptor beta chains were read from a single sample in a study of T cell responses to AZD1222 COVID-19 vaccine. The method was immunoSEQ multiplex PCR; TCRdb's version includes in-frame clones alone and lacks a portion of them. The repertoire holds around 120,000 clones, with approximately 90% as singletons. The sample was peripheral blood, taken 28 days after the second AZD1222 dose. The receptors come from an adult who received the AZD1222 COVID-19 vaccine. CDR3s include the opening cysteine and the closing phenylalanine or tryptophan. D genes are given only for firm matches. The size field is filled for only some rows; it gives once, few, many or a size class.

j_call clone_size d_call v_call cdr3_nt cdr3_aa
TRBJ2-5 . . TRBV7-9 TGTGCCAGCAGCTCTACTTTAAGGGGACAATTCCAAGAGACCCAGTACTTC CASSSTLRGQFQETQYF
TRBJ1-1 . TRBD1 TRBV19 TGTGCCAGTAGTCACCGGGACAGGAACACTGAAGCTTTCTTT CASSHRDRNTEAFF
TRBJ2-7 . TRBD2 TRBV6-2/TRBV6-3 TGTGCCAGCAGTCGGGGACTAGCGGGAGGGTACGAGCAGTACTTC CASSRGLAGGYEQYF
TRBJ1-4 . . TRBV24-1 TGTGCCACCAGGGGGGCAGGGAATGAAAAACTGTTTTTT CATRGAGNEKLFF
TRBJ2-3 . . TRBV5-4 TGTGCCAGCAGCTTCGGAGGGGGGGGCACAGATACGCAGTATTTT CASSFGGGGTDTQYF
TRBJ2-1 . TRBD2 TRBV29-1 TGCAGCGTTGAAGATAATAGCGGGATGCCCTACAATGAGCAGTTCTTC CSVEDNSGMPYNEQFF
TRBJ1-6 . . TRBV18 TGTGCCAGCTCTTCAGGGACCAGCTCCTATAATTCACCCCTCCACTTT CASSSGTSSYNSPLHF
TRBJ2-7 . TRBD2 TRBV4-2 TGTGCCAGCAGCCAAGGGAGCGGGAGACTGTACTTC CASSQGSGRLYF
TRBJ2-7 . . TRBV7-9 TGTGCCAGCAGCTTAATTACAGGGTCCTTCTACGAGCAGTACTTC CASSLITGSFYEQYF
TRBJ2-1 . . TRBV6-5 TGTGCCAGCAGACCATCCTCCTATGAGCAGTTCTTC CASRPSSYEQFF
TRBJ2-1 . TRBD2 TRBV2 TGTGCCAGCAGCGTAGGCGGGAGGCCGGGGAATGAGCAGTTCTTC CASSVGGRPGNEQFF
TRBJ2-7 . . TRBV2 TGTGCCAGCAGTGTCCGTATGTTCTCCTACGAGCAGTACTTC CASSVRMFSYEQYF
TRBJ2-7 once . TRBV7-9 TGTGCCAGCAGCTTAGCCCGCAACCGAAACTACGAGCAGTACTTC CASSLARNRNYEQYF
TRBJ1-2 . TRBD1 TRBV4-1 TGCGCCAGCAGCCACCTCCGGACAGGTTATGGCTACACCTTC CASSHLRTGYGYTF
TRBJ1-1 . . TRBV19 TGTGCCAGTACGGAGGGGGTCAGGGCGAACACTGAAGCTTTCTTT CASTEGVRANTEAFF
TRBJ2-1 . . TRBV30 TGTGCCTGGAGTCGGGCCCAGGAGCAGTTCTTC CAWSRAQEQFF
TRBJ1-1 . . TRBV5-1 TGCGCCAGCAGCTTCTTGACAGACATGAACACTGAAGCTTTCTTT CASSFLTDMNTEAFF
TRBJ2-7 . TRBD1 TRBV10-1 TGCGCCAGCAGGGGACAGGGAGGCGAGCAGTACTTC CASRGQGGEQYF
TRBJ2-7 once TRBD2 TRBV4-3 TGCGCCAGCAGCCAAGAGGCGGGAGGGAATAGGTACGAGCAGTACTTC CASSQEAGGNRYEQYF
TRBJ2-1 . . TRBV29-1 TGCAGCGTTGTAGGGGGCCGGGGGTTCCCGAATGAGCAGTTCTTC CSVVGGRGFPNEQFF
TRBJ1-1 . TRBD1 TRBV6-5 TGTGCCAGCAGTTACTCACCAAGGACAGGGCGCACTGAAGCTTTCTTT CASSYSPRTGRTEAFF
TRBJ2-5 . . TRBV2 TGTGCCAGCCTGAGGAGCGGGCCCCAAGAGACCCAGTACTTC CASLRSGPQETQYF
TRBJ2-5 . . TRBV5-4 TGTGCCAGCAGCTCCTCTGGCGGGAACCAAGAGACCCAGTACTTC CASSSSGGNQETQYF
TRBJ1-2 . TRBD1 TRBV30 TGTGCCTGGAGAACCACAGGGGACTATGGCTACACCTTC CAWRTTGDYGYTF
TRBJ2-1 . . TRBV11-3 TGTGCCAGCAGCTTAGATCGAGGGGTTTACAATGAGCAGTTCTTC CASSLDRGVYNEQFF
TRBJ1-4 few TRBD1 TRBV7-2 TGTGCCAGCAGCATCTCGACAGGGACTAATGAAAAACTGTTTTTT CASSISTGTNEKLFF
TRBJ1-2 . . TRBV7-6 TGTGCCAGCAGCTTAGGGGCGGCGGGGGATGGCTACACCTTC CASSLGAAGDGYTF
TRBJ2-7 . . TRBV5-1 TGCGCCAGCAGCTTGGCTCAGGGATGGTACGAGCAGTACTTC CASSLAQGWYEQYF
TRBJ1-6 . . TRBV7-9 TGTGCCAGCAGCTGGACAGCTAATTCACCCCTCCACTTT CASSWTANSPLHF
TRBJ2-5 . TRBD2 TRBV5-5 TGTGCCAGCAGCTCTTCGGGACTAGCGGGAAGGCAAGAGACCCAGTACTTC CASSSSGLAGRQETQYF
TRBJ2-3 . TRBD1 TRBV28 TGTGCCAGCAGTTTATATTCTAGACAGGGGAGGGATACGCAGTATTTT CASSLYSRQGRDTQYF
TRBJ2-1 . . TRBV5-1 TGCGCCAGCAGCGGCCAGACCTCCTACAATGAGCAGTTCTTC CASSGQTSYNEQFF
TRBJ1-3 . . TRBV2 TGTGCCAGCAATGTCCTGAGCTCTGGAAACACCATATATTTT CASNVLSSGNTIYF
TRBJ2-1 . . TRBV5-1 TGCGCCAGCAGCTTGGGCCGGCAGGTCAATGAGCAGTTCTTC CASSLGRQVNEQFF
TRBJ2-5 . . TRBV7-9 TGTGCCAGCAGCTTAATGTTTTCTGAGAGTCAAGAGACCCAGTACTTC CASSLMFSESQETQYF
TRBJ2-2 . . TRBV6-5 TGTGCCAGCACATTAGGGGGGCGGAACACCGGGGAGCTGTTTTTT CASTLGGRNTGELFF
TRBJ2-7 . . TRBV5-6 TGTGCCAGCAGCTTGGGTATATCAATCTACGAGCAGTACTTC CASSLGISIYEQYF
TRBJ2-2 . . TRBV25-1 TGTGCCAGCAGTCCCCAGCTGGGTCGAACCGGGGAGCTGTTTTTT CASSPQLGRTGELFF
TRBJ1-2 . . TRBV6-2/TRBV6-3 TGTGCCAGCAGCACCGTTAGAGCCTATGGCTACACCTTC CASSTVRAYGYTF
TRBJ2-7 . . TRBV28 TGTGCCAGCAGCGTGAGTCCCGGAAGCTACGAGCAGTACTTC CASSVSPGSYEQYF
TRBJ1-2 . TRBD1 TRBV6-5 TGTGCCAGCAGTTATATAAGGACAGGGGGGAACTATGGCTACACCTTC CASSYIRTGGNYGYTF
TRBJ1-4 . . TRBV4-1 TGCGCCAGCAGCCAAGAACCGCGTCGGGGGGACGAAAAACTGTTTTTT CASSQEPRRGDEKLFF
TRBJ1-2 . TRBD1 TRBV7-2 TGTGCCAGCAGCCCCCGGACAGGGGACTATGGCTACACCTTC CASSPRTGDYGYTF
TRBJ1-6 . . TRBV28 TGTGCCAGCAGTTTAGTACTCCGGAGCTCCTATAATTCACCCCTCCACTTT CASSLVLRSSYNSPLHF
TRBJ2-7 . TRBD1 TRBV30 TGTGCCTGGACCGACGGGACAGGGCAAATTAAGCAGTACTTC CAWTDGTGQIKQYF
TRBJ1-6 . TRBD1 TRBV7-2 TGTGCCAGCAGCGTAACAGGGGTAGGGTTGTTGGATAATTCACCCCTCCACTTT CASSVTGVGLLDNSPLHF